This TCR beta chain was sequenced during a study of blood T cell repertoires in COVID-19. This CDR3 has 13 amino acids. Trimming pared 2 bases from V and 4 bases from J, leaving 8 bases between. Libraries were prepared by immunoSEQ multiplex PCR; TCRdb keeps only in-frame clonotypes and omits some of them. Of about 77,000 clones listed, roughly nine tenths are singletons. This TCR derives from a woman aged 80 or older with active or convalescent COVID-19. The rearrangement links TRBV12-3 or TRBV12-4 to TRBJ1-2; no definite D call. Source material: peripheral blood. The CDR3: CASSLREVYGYTF. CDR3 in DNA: TGTGCCAGCAGTTTACGGGAAGTCTATGGCTACACCTTC.